What follows describes a single T cell receptor beta chain. The antigen is not known. These data come from a study of cytomegalovirus exposure and HLA in healthy donors. Notes on the study in general: One variant, a missense change in DCLRE1C, was linked in a later analysis to TCR beta V- and J-gene trimming. In a later analysis, CMV-associated beta chains were mostly HLA-associated, it appeared.

The PCR contained 60 Vbeta and 13 Jbeta primers. Repertoires were generated with immunoSEQ multiplex PCR, while TCRdb's copy carries only in-frame clones and drops some. The table lists about 68,000 clones, about 81% of them singletons. V was cut by 7 bases and J by 3 bases, with 12 bases left in between. Germline V CDR1 and CDR2: SQVTM, ANQGSEA. CDR3 length: 12 amino acids. At sampling all donors were nominally healthy, likely with unrecorded immune exposures. Specimen: PBMCs. The chain links TRBV29-1 to TRBJ1-2; maybe TRBD1 (6 bases). The source is a human donor in good health. DNA of the CDR3: TGCAGCGCACTTGCAGGGGACTATGGCTACACCTTC. Translated: CSALAGDYGYTF.